Presented here are 5 T cell receptor beta chains from one specimen sequenced in a study of T cells in Graves' hyperthyroidism and ophthalmopathy. RNA transcripts yielded amplified TCR beta CDR3 regions. TCR CDR3 underwent first-round RT-PCR with the HTBI primer set. TCRdb passed the multiplex PCR reads through MiXCR, listing each CDR3 protein once. The sample lists hundreds of thousands of distinct CDR3 sequences; under 15% were seen once. Sequencing was done on a sample of blood. Receptors originate from a man younger than 35 with Graves' ophthalmopathy.

This chain links TRBV12-3 or TRBV12-4 with TRBJ1-2; D gene unclear. The V gene lost 0 bases and the J gene lost 6 bases, with 5 bases spanning the gap. The CDR3 sequence is 12 residues long. The CDR3 region is CASSLAPDGYTF. Here the CDR3 DNA reads TGTGCCAGCAGTTTAGCCCCGGATGGCTACACCTTC.

This clonotype came up many times. J is TRBJ2-7 and V is TRBV7-8; 12 bases line up with TRBD2. V trimming: 6 bases; J trimming: 5 bases; junction bases outside the gene matches: 11. Germline CDR1 SGHVS, CDR2 FQNEAQ. This CDR3 has 16 residues. CDR3 bases: TGTGCCAGCAGACCCCTACTAGCGGGGGGCCGGGACGAGCAGTACTTC. Amino acid sequence: CASRPLLAGGRDEQYF.

This clonotype has at least ten counts. This chain joins TRBV10-3 and TRBJ2-3; D may be TRBD1 (5 bases). The CDR3 is 16 residues long. CDR1 is ENHRY, CDR2 SYGVKD, per germline. V was trimmed by 7 bases and J by 1 base, leaving 18 bases between them. The CDR3: CAIKPLQASGTDTQYF. CDR3 in DNA: TGTGCCATCAAGCCCTTACAGGCTTCTGGCACAGATACGCAGTATTTT.

The V and J genes are TRBV7-9 and TRBJ2-7, with D unclear. In germline, CDR1 is SEHNR, CDR2 FQNEAQ (reference sequence). The CDR3 is 14 residues long. Trimming removed 1 base from V and 3 bases from J, with 10 bases in between. The CDR3 reads CASSLEARIYEQYF. In DNA, the CDR3 is TGTGCCAGCAGCTTAGAGGCCAGGATCTACGAGCAGTACTTC.

This clonotype was detected ten times or more. The chain combines TRBV5-1 with TRBJ2-3; 7 bases map to TRBD1. This CDR3 has 15 amino acids. The V gene end was trimmed by 1 base and the J gene end by 5 bases; junction bases not matched to a gene: 7. CDR1 and CDR2 (germline): SGHRS, YFSETQ. Here the CDR3 reads CASSLIIGGKDTQYF. DNA of the CDR3: TGCGCCAGCAGCTTGATAATAGGGGGCAAAGATACGCAGTATTTT.